Listed below are T cell receptor beta chains from one sample, sequenced in a study of cytomegalovirus exposure and HLA in healthy donors. Produced via immunoSEQ multiplex PCR; TCRdb's table is partial and in-frame only. The data show 120,000 or so clones, roughly nine tenths seen once. Material: PBMCs. The origin of the receptors is a woman aged 18-30 years in good health and CMV-seronegative. Both conserved end residues are part of each CDR3. D genes are given only for firm matches. Only part of the rows carry a size: once, few, many, or a class if the clone is expanded.

DNA: TGTGCCAGCTCACCAGGGGACACCTACGAGCAGTACTTC; CDR3: CASSPGDTYEQYF; size: -; D: -; J: TRBJ2-7; V: TRBV18
DNA: TGCGCCAGCAGCTTGAGTCGCGCGGGAGGCCCACGTAGTTACAATGAGCAGTTCTTC; CDR3: CASSLSRAGGPRSYNEQFF; size: -; D: TRBD2; J: TRBJ2-1; V: TRBV5-1
DNA: TGTGCCAGCAGTTTTATCTCCGGGACAGGGTCCTACGAGCAGTACTTC; CDR3: CASSFISGTGSYEQYF; size: -; D: TRBD1; J: TRBJ2-7; V: TRBV27
DNA: TGTGCCAGCAGTAAAGCGGGGAGGTCAGATACGCAGTATTTT; CDR3: CASSKAGRSDTQYF; size: -; D: TRBD2; J: TRBJ2-3; V: TRBV2
DNA: TGTGCCAGTAGTGAGGGACAGACAAACTATGGCTACACCTTC; CDR3: CASSEGQTNYGYTF; size: once; D: TRBD1; J: TRBJ1-2; V: TRBV19
DNA: TGCGCCAGCAGCTTGGCCGGCAGGGCTACTGGAAACACCATATATTTT; CDR3: CASSLAGRATGNTIYF; size: once; D: -; J: TRBJ1-3; V: TRBV5-1
DNA: TGTGCCTGGAGTATGTTGGGAGCTGAAGCTTTCTTT; CDR3: CAWSMLGAEAFF; size: -; D: -; J: TRBJ1-1; V: TRBV30
DNA: TGTGCCAGCAACCGACAGACCCTTAACTATGGCTACACCTTC; CDR3: CASNRQTLNYGYTF; size: many; D: -; J: TRBJ1-2; V: TRBV6-1
DNA: TGTGCCAGCTCTTTCTCGGAGGGACAGGGACTCAATGGCTACACCTTC; CDR3: CASSFSEGQGLNGYTF; size: -; D: TRBD1; J: TRBJ1-2; V: TRBV18
DNA: TGCGCCAGCAGTGAGTCGACAGTTAGTCGAACCGGGGAGCTGTTTTTT; CDR3: CASSESTVSRTGELFF; size: once; D: -; J: TRBJ2-2; V: TRBV10-1
DNA: TGTGCCAGCAGCGTGGGGGGTATTTCAGATACGCAGTATTTT; CDR3: CASSVGGISDTQYF; size: -; D: -; J: TRBJ2-3; V: TRBV9
DNA: TGTGCCAGCTCACCAGGTCAGGTCCCTATTATGAACACTGAAGCTTTCTTT; CDR3: CASSPGQVPIMNTEAFF; size: -; D: -; J: TRBJ1-1; V: TRBV18
DNA: TGTGCCTGGAGGGAAGAGGTGTCTGGGGCCAACGTCCTGACTTTC; CDR3: CAWREEVSGANVLTF; size: -; D: -; J: TRBJ2-6; V: TRBV30
DNA: TGTGGGCTTGACAGGGTGGACCACACTGAAGCTTTCTTT; CDR3: CGLDRVDHTEAFF; size: -; D: TRBD1; J: TRBJ1-1; V: TRBV30
DNA: TGCGCCAGCAGCATAGGACAGCAGGCCAAAAACATTCAGTACTTC; CDR3: CASSIGQQAKNIQYF; size: -; D: -; J: TRBJ2-4; V: TRBV5-1
DNA: TGTGCCAGCAGCCCGGGACTAGGCGATGAGCAGTTCTTC; CDR3: CASSPGLGDEQFF; size: -; D: TRBD2; J: TRBJ2-1; V: TRBV7-2
DNA: TGTGCCTGGAATCGGAAGTACGGGGGGAGTACTGAAGCTTTCTTT; CDR3: CAWNRKYGGSTEAFF; size: -; D: -; J: TRBJ1-1; V: TRBV30
DNA: TGTGCCAGCAGCGTTGGCGGGAGCCAGGCAAATGAGCAGTTCTTC; CDR3: CASSVGGSQANEQFF; size: -; D: TRBD2; J: TRBJ2-1; V: TRBV9
DNA: TGTGCCAGCAGTCGAAGCGGGAGCTCCTACAATGAGCAGTTCTTC; CDR3: CASSRSGSSYNEQFF; size: -; D: TRBD2; J: TRBJ2-1; V: TRBV7-9
DNA: TGTGCCAGCAGTTCCTTTACTCAGGGCAATCAGCCCCAGCATTTT; CDR3: CASSSFTQGNQPQHF; size: -; D: -; J: TRBJ1-5; V: TRBV2